The 14 T cell receptor beta chains below come from one sample, sequenced in a study of T cells in Graves' hyperthyroidism and ophthalmopathy (dated 2019 in TCRdb). The library was generated by multiplex PCR. The sequencer listed for this sample is Illumina HiSeq 2000. The TCR beta CDR3 regions were amplified from RNA transcripts. The first round of RT-PCR for the TCR CDR3 was performed with the HTBI primer set and the Qiagen OneStep RT-PCR kit. In-frame beta chains were kept once TCRdb had trimmed the public reads at Q25 with fastp and called clones with MiXCR. Each record represents a unique CDR3 protein, reported with the most common genes and DNA among its rows. The sample table shows about 380,000 distinct CDR3 sequences, and approximately 13% are seen once. The ten largest account for around 21% of the sample. Sequences were obtained from blood. The receptors come from a man aged 30-40 years with Graves' hyperthyroidism that later progressed to Graves' ophthalmopathy.

The chain links TRBV7-9 to TRBJ2-1, with D tentatively TRBD1 or TRBD2 (5 bases each). This CDR3 region has 15 residues. Germline CDR1 and CDR2: SEHNR and FQNEAQ (reference sequence). V gave up 8 bases and J gave up 3 bases, with 17 bases separating them. The CDR3 region has the DNA TGTGCCAGCGCCGAGAGGGGCCCCTTCTACAATGAGCAGTTCTTC. This sequence encodes CASAERGPFYNEQFF.

The CDR3 DNA reads as TGTGCCAGCAGCCCCACCATCGTCGGGTACCCGCAGTACTTC. It is translated as CASSPTIVGYPQYF. The chain is built from TRBV28 and TRBJ2-7; D is ambiguous. Trimming cost V 6 bases and J 9 bases, with 21 bases left between them. The CDR3 has 14 amino acids. In germline, CDR1 is MDHEN, CDR2 SYDVKM.

CDR3 in amino acids: CAISERSDTQYF. CDR3 bases: TGTGCCATCAGTGAAAGGTCAGATACGCAGTATTTT. The chain uses TRBV10-3 and TRBJ2-3; D is ambiguous. The CDR3 has 12 amino acids. Germline lookup yields CDR1 ENHRY and CDR2 SYGVKD. V was pared by 3 bases and J by 4 bases, with 5 bases between.

The V gene is TRBV6-2 or TRBV6-3, the J gene TRBJ2-5; D is undetermined. CDR3 size: 12 residues. The germline V gene encodes CDR1 MNHEY and CDR2 SVGEGT. V was shortened by 2 bases and J by 5 bases, with 6 bases between the two germline ends. The CDR3 sequence: CASSYAWETQYF. CDR3 DNA: TGTGCCAGCAGTTACGCTTGGGAGACCCAGTACTTC.

This clonotype appeared a few times. With a much larger clone just one base away, this may be a read error. The rearrangement joins TRBV12-5 to TRBJ1-1; 7 nucleotides line up with TRBD1. The V gene end was trimmed by 5 bases and the J gene end by 4 bases; junction bases not matched to a gene: 4. This CDR3 has 13 amino acids. Germline V gene lookup returns CDR1 LGHNT and CDR2 FRNRAP. This CDR3 is CASGPRGGTEAFF. In DNA form, the CDR3 reads TGTGCTAGTGGTCCCAGGGGGGGCACTGAAGCTTTCTTT.

The rearrangement uses TRBV12-5 and TRBJ2-1; TRBD1 might be the D (5 bases). The ends were cut back, 2 bases at V and 10 bases at J, with 12 bases in the middle. Germline loops: CDR1 LGHNT, CDR2 FRNRAP. The CDR3 contains 13 residues. Here the CDR3 reads CASGLSDNWEQFF. In nucleotides, the CDR3 is TGTGCTAGTGGTTTGTCGGACAATTGGGAGCAGTTCTTC.

This clonotype has ten or more counts. The V and J genes are TRBV15 and TRBJ1-5; TRBD1 might be the D (5 bases). CDR3 length equals 15 residues. The V gene lost 0 bases and the J gene lost 6 bases, with 12 bases spanning the gap. From germline, CDR1 is LNHNV and CDR2 YYDKDF (reference sequence). CDR3 protein: CATSRDLGAGQPQHF. CDR3 DNA: TGTGCCACCAGCAGAGATCTAGGGGCAGGTCAGCCCCAGCATTTT.

The V call is TRBV5-6, the J call TRBJ1-2; 9 bases align to TRBD1. Per the germline V gene, CDR1 is SGHDT and CDR2 is YYEEEE. V lost 2 bases, J lost 5 bases, and 10 bases stayed unmatched. This CDR3 contains 16 residues. CDR3 in DNA: TGTGCCAGCAGCTTCTCCACCGGGACAGGGAGATATGGCTACACCTTC. Translated: CASSFSTGTGRYGYTF.

Many counts were recorded for this clonotype. The V gene is TRBV28, the J gene TRBJ2-3; D is possibly TRBD2 (7 bases). The CDR3 totals 17 residues. Deletions cut 5 bases from V and 0 bases from J, with 18 bases between. The germline V gene has CDR1 MDHEN and CDR2 SYDVKM. CDR3 amino acids: CASSVAGARTSTDTQYF. The CDR3 DNA reads TGTGCCAGCAGTGTGGCGGGGGCCCGAACTAGCACAGATACGCAGTATTTT.

This clonotype was detected many times. The chain links TRBV27 to TRBJ2-1; 16 bases are shared with TRBD2. The CDR3 loop spans 16 amino acids. The V gene's germline CDR1 is MNHEY and CDR2 SMNVEV (reference sequence). After removal of 7 bases from V and 7 bases from J, the junction contained 7 bases not matched to a gene. The CDR3 loop is CASKPGLAGGLNEQFF. The CDR3 DNA follows: TGTGCCAGCAAACCGGGACTAGCGGGGGGGTTGAATGAGCAGTTCTTC.

This clonotype was seen a handful of times. V and J are TRBV6-5 and TRBJ1-2; the match to TRBD1 covers 7 bases. There are 14 residues in the CDR3. Looked up from germline, CDR1 is MNHEY and CDR2 is SVGAGI. Losses at the gene ends were 4 bases for V and 3 bases for J; bases not matched to a gene: 5. Here the CDR3 DNA reads TGTGCCAGCAGTTCCTTGACAGGGTACTATGGCTACACCTTC. Translated: CASSSLTGYYGYTF.

This clonotype was detected many times. CDR3 protein: CASSLDRGAVDTQYF. In nucleotides, the CDR3 is TGCGCCAGCAGCTTGGACAGGGGCGCGGTGGATACGCAGTATTTT. The rearrangement uses TRBV5-1 and TRBJ2-3, with TRBD1 matching over 7 bases. V gave up 0 bases and J gave up 6 bases; unmatched junction bases: 7. The CDR3 has 15 residues. Germline V gives CDR1 SGHRS, CDR2 YFSETQ.

This clonotype was picked up many times. V is TRBV11-2 and J is TRBJ2-7; 8 bases match TRBD2. J lost 1 base, V lost 6 bases, and 8 bases had no gene match. This CDR3 region has 15 residues. Germline V gene lookup returns CDR1 SGHAT and CDR2 FQNNGV. Written as DNA, the CDR3 is TGTGCCAGCAGTCCTACTAGCGGTGCTTCCTACGAGCAGTACTTC. Its translation is CASSPTSGASYEQYF.

The chain has TRBV2 and TRBJ2-3; D could derive from TRBD1 or TRBD2 (6 bases each). The CDR3 length is 16 residues. V lost 8 bases and J 0 bases, leaving 18 bases between the germline ends. Germline assignment: CDR1 SNHLY and CDR2 FYNNEI. In DNA form, the CDR3 reads TGTGCCAGCTCATGGTCTAGGGGGGCTAGCACAGATACGCAGTATTTT. Its protein product is CASSWSRGASTDTQYF.